Shown below are 8 T cell receptor beta chains from a single sample sequenced in a study of T cell responses to AZD1222 COVID-19 vaccine. TCRdb keeps only in-frame clones here, not all; method: immunoSEQ multiplex PCR. The table records over 65,000 clones, 89% of them present only once. The sample in question was peripheral blood, obtained 28 days after the second AZD1222 dose. Receptors were obtained from an adult who received the AZD1222 COVID-19 vaccine.

This clone has just one count. The rearrangement uses TRBV30 and TRBJ2-3; the D call may be TRBD1 or TRBD2 (5 bases each). Per germline, CDR1 GTSNPN and CDR2 SVGIG (reference sequence). The CDR3 runs to 13 residues. Trimming took off 3 bases at V and 5 bases at J, with 12 bases between the two ends. This CDR3 reads CAWSQGPVDTQYF. DNA for the CDR3: TGTGCCTGGAGCCAGGGACCGGTAGATACGCAGTATTTT.

The chain joins TRBV7-9 to TRBJ2-3; D ambiguous. This CDR3 is built from 14 residues. Germline CDR1 is SEHNR and CDR2 is FQNEAQ (reference sequence). V gave up 5 bases and J gave up 5 bases, with 14 bases separating them. In nucleotides, the CDR3 is TGTGCCAGCAGCCGTACCCAGGCGTTAGATACGCAGTATTTT. Its translation: CASSRTQALDTQYF.

This rearrangement joins TRBV9 to TRBJ2-2; 7 bases are shared with TRBD1. Looked up from germline, CDR1 is SGDLS and CDR2 is YYNGEE. V dropped 4 bases and J dropped 5; count of bases not matched to a gene: 14. This CDR3 contains 17 residues. The CDR3 sequence: CASSFRTGTETTGELFF. Written as DNA, the CDR3 is TGTGCCAGCAGCTTCCGAACCGGGACAGAGACAACCGGGGAGCTGTTTTTT.

The V gene is TRBV11-3, the J gene TRBJ2-5; 10 bases fit TRBD1. CDR1 and CDR2 (germline): SGHNT, YENEEA. This CDR3 region has 15 residues. V was pared by 4 bases and J by 4 bases, with 6 bases of the junction left unmatched. CDR3 nucleotide sequence: TGTGCCAGCAGCTCCCCAGACAGGGGGCTAGAGACCCAGTACTTC. It is translated as CASSSPDRGLETQYF. Full variable domain (outside the CDR3, taken from reference TRBV11-3 and TRBJ2-5): EAGVVQSPRYKIIEKKQPVAFWCNPISGHNTLYWYLQNLGQGPELLIRYENEEAVDDSQLPKDRFSAERLKGVDSTLKIQPAELGDSAVYLCASSSPDRGLETQYFGPGTRLLVL.

J is TRBJ1-6 and V is TRBV7-2; D possibly corresponds to TRBD1 (6 bases). Germline assignment: CDR1 SGHTA and CDR2 FQGNSA. This CDR3 is built from 14 residues. V was shortened by 5 bases and J by 6 bases, with 11 bases between the two germline ends. CDR3 sequence: CASSPTGFNSPLHF. For the CDR3, the DNA is TGTGCCAGCAGCCCAACAGGGTTTAATTCACCCCTCCACTTT.

This sequence joins TRBV13 and TRBJ2-2; possibly TRBD2 for D (5 bases). Germline lookup yields CDR1 PRHDT and CDR2 FYEKMQ (reference sequence). The V end was cut by 1 base, the J end by 3 bases, with 12 bases between. This CDR3 is 16 amino acids long. The CDR3 region has the DNA TGTGCCAGCAGCTTAGTTGGTGGGGAGCACACCGGGGAGCTGTTTTTT. This codes for CASSLVGGEHTGELFF.

This chain joins TRBV6-1 and TRBJ2-1, with 11 positions matching TRBD2. Trimming at V came to 4 bases and at J to 3 bases, leaving 14 bases not matched to a gene. CDR3 length: 19 amino acids. Germline-derived CDR1 and CDR2 are MNHNS and SASEGT. CDR3 bases: TGTGCCAGCAGTGCCGGACTAGCGGGCCCTTCCTCCGACTACAATGAGCAGTTCTTC. It translates to CASSAGLAGPSSDYNEQFF.

J is TRBJ1-5 and V is TRBV7-6; no definite D call. The CDR3 runs 13 residues. CDR1 and CDR2 (germline): SGHVS, FNYEAQ. The germline V and J ends were trimmed by 3 bases and 5 bases, with 8 bases remaining between them. CDR3 DNA: TGTGCCAGCAGCTTCGACTTAGATCAGCCCCAGCATTTT. Translation: CASSFDLDQPQHF.